Sample share makes the clone carrying this TCR beta chain medium-sized. Its antigen is not identified. A read error may produce the germline difference seen at one junction end. Germline lookup yields CDR1 MGHRA and CDR2 YSYEKL. This CDR3 has 17 residues. The entry originates in a study of read filtering for tumor transcriptome and immune sequencing. Study-wide results and limits: Dropping single-read clonotypes raised IR-seq and RNA-seq shared-clonotype correlation. Approximately 80% of IR-seq clonotypes had one read, totaling approximately 4% of reads; RNA-seq: 74.6% and 44.6%.

The library was built from 400 ng RNA with molecular barcoded adaptors for alpha/delta and beta/gamma chains. TCRdb analysed the reads with MiXCR anew, one entry per CDR3 protein. The data show about 58,000 distinct CDR3 sequences, approximately 13% seen once. The V call is TRBV4-1, the J call TRBJ1-6, with 8 positions matching TRBD1. The origin of this receptor is a donor aged 40 or older with multiple myeloma. The sequenced sample was a population of CD138-negative cells sorted from bone marrow. The CDR3 DNA sequence: TGCGCCAGCAGCCAAGATAATTCCGGACAGGGCCGGGGGAACATAAACTTT. Amino acid sequence: CASSQDNSGQGRGNINF.